This TCR beta chain was found in a study of T-cell memory formation after mild COVID-19. Study-level points and caveats: Whether day 37 second-wave clones are SARS-CoV-2-specific was not confirmed. A second wave expanding day 15 to 37 was CD4+-biased; contracting clones were balanced.

Libraries for TCRalpha and TCRbeta carried sample barcodes and unique molecular identifiers via 5'RACE. TCRdb reprocessed the 5' RACE reads via MiXCR and lists one record per CDR3 protein. The sample lists 550,000 to 650,000 distinct CDR3 sequences, 15% to 20% seen once, with about 8.1% in the top ten. About this clonotype itself: Antigen: not known.

CDR1 and CDR2 from the germline V gene are MNHEY and SVGEGT. V lost 0 bases and J lost 3; bases outside the gene matches: 7. The CDR3 has 16 amino acids. The rearrangement uses TRBV6-2 or TRBV6-3 and TRBJ2-5; 7 bases agree with TRBD2. The clonotype comes from an adult woman who had mild COVID-19 (a few samples of this study predate the infection). Cell type and time point are not known. The sequenced sample was PBMCs or a T cell subset sorted from them (not recorded which). The CDR3 coding sequence is TGTGCCAGCAGTTACTCGACAGCGGGGACCGAAGAGACCCAGTACTTC. This translates into CASSYSTAGTEETQYF.